This TCR beta chain was documented in a study of technical replicates of blood from a handful of donors. Trimming removed 0 bases at V and 1 base at J, with 9 bases between. This CDR3 spans 15 amino acids. From germline, CDR1 is MNHNY and CDR2 SVGAGI (reference sequence). Produced via immunoSEQ multiplex PCR; TCRdb's table is partial and in-frame only. Of roughly 90,000 clones listed, roughly 94% are singletons. The sequence was obtained from a human donor in good health. The chain is built from TRBV6-6 and TRBJ1-1, with D tentatively TRBD1 (5 bases). The specimen was T cells isolated from PBMCs. CDR3 protein: CASSYSDRQNTEAFF. The CDR3 DNA follows: TGTGCCAGCAGTTACTCCGACAGACAGAACACTGAAGCTTTCTTT.